The 29 T cell receptor beta chains listed next were all sequenced from one sample in a study of blood T cells in healthy people across ages. Combining a sample-barcoded 5' primer with a J-beta primer mix, a second PCR ran for roughly 7 to 12 cycles. TCRdb used MiXCR to reprocess the 5' RACE reads, holding one entry per CDR3 protein. The sample lists hundreds of thousands of distinct CDR3 sequences; approximately 25% were seen once. The data also belong to a second study, concerning T cells of mothers and their children.

The material sequenced was blood. The receptor set was obtained from a boy aged 5 to 17 in good health.

This chain joins TRBV20-1 and TRBJ1-1; weak D call: TRBD1 (5 bases). CDR3 length: 15 residues. Germline loops: CDR1 DFQATT, CDR2 SNEGSKA (reference sequence). The V end was cut by 0 bases, the J end by 0 bases, with 11 bases between. In DNA form, the CDR3 reads TGCAGTGCTAGAGATCTTTTGGGGCTGAACACTGAAGCTTTCTTT. Translation: CSARDLLGLNTEAFF.

This clonotype was detected only a few times. Sequence at one end of the junction differs from germline and may be a read error. J is TRBJ2-5 and V is TRBV7-9; a weak D match, TRBD1 (5 bases). The CDR3 consists of 11 residues. From germline, CDR1 is SEHNR and CDR2 FQNEAQ (reference sequence). CDR3: CASSLVQALVF. CDR3 coding DNA: TGTGCCAGCAGCTTGGTACAGGCTTTGGTCTTC.

This clonotype has just a few counts. The V and J genes are TRBV11-2 and TRBJ2-3, with TRBD1 as a possible D gene (5 bases). The CDR3 is made up of 16 amino acids. The germline V gene encodes CDR1 SGHAT and CDR2 FQNNGV. V was shortened by 5 bases and J by 0 bases, with 15 bases between the two germline ends. CDR3 nucleotide sequence: TGTGCCAGCAGCACGGTCGGCCAGGGCAGCACAGATACGCAGTATTTT. Its translation is CASSTVGQGSTDTQYF. Combining the CDR3 with reference TRBV11-2 and TRBJ2-3 gives the whole variable domain EAGVAQSPRYKIIEKRQSVAFWCNPISGHATLYWYQQILGQGPKLLIQFQNNGVVDDSQLPKDRFSAERLKGVDSTLKIQPAKLEDSAVYLCASSTVGQGSTDTQYFGPGTRLTVL.

The chain combines TRBV6-2 or TRBV6-3 with TRBJ2-1, with TRBD1 as a possible D gene (5 bases). Germline loops: CDR1 MNHEY, CDR2 SVGEGT. The CDR3 sequence is 15 residues long. Trimming removed 0 bases at V and 4 bases at J, with 10 bases between. The CDR3 DNA follows: TGTGCCAGCAGTTACTCACCGACAGAGTACAATGAGCAGTTCTTC. Protein product: CASSYSPTEYNEQFF.

This clonotype was seen more than once but under ten times. J is TRBJ1-2 and V is TRBV7-9, with a weak D call TRBD1 (6 bases). There are 18 residues in the CDR3. CDR1 and CDR2 from the germline V gene are SEHNR and FQNEAQ (reference sequence). V was clipped by 4 bases and J by 0 bases, with 21 bases between them. The CDR3 here is CASSSSRAGAQANYGYTF. The CDR3, as DNA: TGTGCCAGCAGCTCCTCCCGGGCAGGGGCCCAAGCTAACTATGGCTACACCTTC.

A few counts support this clonotype. The J gene is TRBJ2-5, the V gene TRBV7-6; D unresolved. Germline CDR1 reads SGHVS; CDR2 reads FNYEAQ. With 1 base removed from V and 2 bases from J, the gap between germline ends came to 8 bases. This CDR3 comprises 14 residues. The CDR3 protein is CASSLVTTQETQYF. The CDR3 DNA reads as TGTGCCAGCAGCTTAGTCACCACTCAAGAGACCCAGTACTTC.

This clonotype was picked up one time. V is TRBV28 and J is TRBJ1-5; tentatively, D is TRBD1 (6 bases). The V gene lost 8 bases and the J gene lost 4 bases, with 9 bases spanning the gap. Looked up from germline, CDR1 is MDHEN and CDR2 is SYDVKM. The CDR3 consists of 12 residues. In nucleotides, the CDR3 is TGTGCCAGCGGACAGAAAAATCAGCCCCAGCATTTT. Its protein product is CASGQKNQPQHF.

This clonotype was observed a few times. The V and J genes are TRBV12-3 or TRBV12-4 and TRBJ2-1; 10 bases align to TRBD1. V lost 4 bases to trimming and J lost 7 bases; unmatched junction nucleotides: 10. The length of the CDR3 is 16 residues. The CDR3, as DNA: TGTGCCAGCAGTTCTCCGGGACAGGGGCGAGGGAATGAGCAGTTCTTC. It encodes CASSSPGQGRGNEQFF.

This CDR3 is CASSLEEGTHQPQHF. The CDR3 nucleotides are TGTGCCAGCAGCTTAGAGGAGGGGACCCATCAGCCCCAGCATTTT. This rearrangement joins TRBV7-2 to TRBJ1-5, with D maybe TRBD1 (5 bases). Trimming pared 1 base from V and 5 bases from J, leaving 12 bases between. There are 15 residues in the CDR3. Germline-derived CDR1 and CDR2 are SGHTA and FQGNSA.

J is TRBJ2-1 and V is TRBV29-1; D gene ambiguous. The J call is doubtful: the DNA matches TRBJ2-5 better. Germline values: CDR1 SQVTM, CDR2 ANQGSEA. This CDR3 is 13 amino acids long. The CDR3 DNA follows: TGCAGCGTTGAAGCGACGTCTCGGGAGACCCAGTACTTC. It specifies CSVEATSRETQYF.

In this sample, this clonotype turned up a few times. CDR3: CASRLDRDRVRRTGNTIYF. The CDR3 nucleotides are TGTGCCAGCAGACTCGACCGGGACAGGGTGCGCAGGACTGGAAACACCATATATTTT. The gene calls are TRBV14 and TRBJ1-3; 9 bases are a match to TRBD1. From germline, CDR1 is SGHDN and CDR2 FVKESK. V was clipped by 6 bases and J by 2 bases; unmatched bases: 17. This CDR3 has 19 amino acids.

This clonotype has only a few counts. The rearrangement uses TRBV15 and TRBJ1-2; D possibly corresponds to TRBD1 (6 bases). V was trimmed by 2 bases and J by 8 bases, leaving 12 bases between them. Germline CDR1 is LNHNV and CDR2 is YYDKDF (reference sequence). This CDR3 is 13 amino acids long. This CDR3 reads CATSRRDMRGYTF. DNA of the CDR3: TGTGCCACCAGCAGACGGGACATGAGAGGCTACACCTTC.

The sample holds a few counts of this clonotype. The CDR3 bases are TGTGCCAGCAGTTTCGTTGGGGCAACTAATGAAAAACTGTTTTTT. This sequence encodes CASSFVGATNEKLFF. This rearrangement joins TRBV12-3 or TRBV12-4 to TRBJ1-4; no firm D call. CDR3 size: 15 residues. Trimming pared 3 bases from V and 0 bases from J, leaving 8 bases between.

The chain combines TRBV7-9 with TRBJ2-5; no clear D. The J call may not be correct, given that the DNA end is closer to TRBJ2-7. Per the germline V gene, CDR1 is SEHNR and CDR2 is FQNEAQ (reference sequence). The CDR3 is made up of 11 amino acids. The CDR3: CASRGMDEQYF. CDR3 DNA sequence: TGTGCCAGCAGAGGGATGGACGAGCAGTACTTC.

The chain uses TRBV3-1 and TRBJ2-7; possible D gene TRBD2, 5 bases. Trimming took 3 bases from V and 7 from J, leaving 13 bases between them. The CDR3 contains 13 residues. Germline V lookup: CDR1 LGHDT, CDR2 YNNKEL (reference sequence). CDR3: CASSQGSGREQYF. The CDR3 nucleotides are TGTGCCAGCAGCCAGGGCAGCGGTAGGGAGCAGTACTTC.

This clonotype was seen more than once but under ten times. The rearrangement uses TRBV7-3 and TRBJ1-1; D unclear. The germline CDR1 and CDR2 sequences are SGHTA and FQGTGA. V lost 1 base and J 4 bases, leaving 7 bases between the germline ends. The CDR3 runs to 13 residues. The CDR3 spells CASSLRSATEAFF. The DNA for the CDR3 is TGTGCCAGCAGCTTAAGGTCAGCCACTGAAGCTTTCTTT.

The chain couples TRBV12-3 or TRBV12-4 to TRBJ1-2; 8 positions agree with TRBD1. This CDR3 spans 14 amino acids. After removal of 4 bases from V and 4 bases from J, the junction contained 5 bases not matched to a gene. Here the CDR3 reads CASSSRDRIYGYTF. The DNA of the CDR3 is TGTGCCAGCAGTTCCCGGGACAGGATCTATGGCTACACCTTC.

This clonotype was seen repeatedly, ten times or more. The chain joins TRBV28 to TRBJ2-7, with TRBD2 as a possible D gene (6 bases). Trimming cost V 3 bases and J 3 bases, with 15 bases left between them. The germline gives CDR1 MDHEN, CDR2 SYDVKM. The CDR3 runs to 15 residues. The CDR3 sequence is CASSFTGRPRYEQYF. CDR3 coding DNA: TGTGCCAGCAGTTTTACGGGGAGGCCCCGCTACGAGCAGTACTTC.

The rearrangement uses TRBV20-1 and TRBJ1-5; maybe TRBD1 (5 bases). The CDR3 length is 14 residues. CDR1 and CDR2 from the germline V gene are DFQATT and SNEGSKA (reference sequence). V lost 0 bases and J lost 6, with 12 bases in between. In DNA form, the CDR3 reads TGCAGTGCTAGAGATTTCGGTGGGGGTCAGCCCCAGCATTTT. As protein: CSARDFGGGQPQHF.

The J gene is TRBJ2-7, the V gene TRBV7-2; TRBD1 aligns across 12 bases. The J call is doubtful: the DNA matches TRBJ2-1 better. The length of the CDR3 is 17 residues. Germline V lookup: CDR1 SGHTA, CDR2 FQGNSA. CDR3 in DNA: TGTGCCAGCAGCTTAGTTGCGGGACAGGGGGCCTTCAATGAGCAGTTCTTC. Translation gives CASSLVAGQGAFNEQFF.

This clonotype was counted a few times. The J gene is TRBJ1-5, the V gene TRBV10-3; possibly TRBD1 for D (6 bases). The ends were cut back, 0 bases at V and 6 bases at J, with 6 bases in the middle. Germline values: CDR1 ENHRY, CDR2 SYGVKD. The CDR3 length is 13 residues. The CDR3 spells CAISESTGQPQHF. CDR3 DNA: TGTGCCATCAGTGAGTCGACAGGTCAGCCCCAGCATTTT.

This clonotype was detected a few times. The gene calls are TRBV2 and TRBJ1-2; maybe TRBD1 (5 bases). CDR3 length: 13 amino acids. The V end lost 6 bases, the J end lost 7 bases, and 15 bases lay between the germline ends. Germline lookup yields CDR1 SNHLY and CDR2 FYNNEI. CDR3: CASRSGTYIGYTF. CDR3 DNA: TGTGCCAGCAGGTCGGGGACCTATATTGGCTACACCTTC.

This clonotype is a singleton in its sample. The chain uses TRBV7-9 and TRBJ2-7; 13 bases are shared with TRBD2. The CDR3 totals 16 residues. J was trimmed by 4 bases and V by 5 bases; bases with no gene match: 8. Germline V gene sequence: CDR1 SEHNR, CDR2 FQNEAQ (reference sequence). In nucleotides, the CDR3 is TGTGCCAGCAGCGGGACTAGCGGGGCCTCTCCATACGAGCAGTACTTC. This sequence encodes CASSGTSGASPYEQYF.

The V and J genes are TRBV12-3 or TRBV12-4 and TRBJ1-6; TRBD1 aligns across 7 bases. With 6 bases clipped from V and 7 bases from J, the junction kept 9 bases outside the gene matches. This CDR3 is built from 15 residues. CDR3 DNA sequence: TGTGCCAGCAGCCCGGGACAGCTTTTGAATTCACCCCTCCACTTT. Protein: CASSPGQLLNSPLHF.

The chain is built from TRBV10-3 and TRBJ2-5, with D perhaps matching TRBD2 (6 bases). The CDR3 has 13 residues. V was trimmed by 4 bases and J by 3 bases, leaving 9 bases between them. Germline CDR1 reads ENHRY; CDR2 reads SYGVKD. The CDR3 sequence is CAISAGLKETQYF. CDR3 sequence (DNA): TGTGCCATCAGTGCCGGACTAAAAGAGACCCAGTACTTC.

CDR3 in DNA: TGCAGTGCTAAAAACAGGGGCCGACTATTGAATGAGCAGTTCTTC. It encodes CSAKNRGRLLNEQFF. The chain employs TRBV20-1 and TRBJ2-1; 7 bases line up with TRBD1. Trimming took 4 bases from V and 7 from J; bases not matched to a gene: 13. CDR1 is DFQATT and CDR2 is SNEGSKA in the germline V gene (reference sequence). This CDR3 has 15 residues.

The gene calls are TRBV7-9 and TRBJ2-5; the D gene could be TRBD1 or TRBD2 (6 bases each). V lost 1 base and J 14 bases, leaving 17 bases between the germline ends. The CDR3 spans 13 residues. CDR1 SEHNR and CDR2 FQNEAQ come from the germline V gene (reference sequence). CDR3 sequence: CASSLDGGPGTYF. The DNA for the CDR3 is TGTGCCAGCAGCTTAGACGGGGGCCCCGGTACTTACTTC.

This clonotype was seen only once. The gene calls are TRBV10-3 and TRBJ2-5; 7 positions agree with TRBD2. The CDR3 is made up of 14 amino acids. Per the germline V gene, CDR1 is ENHRY and CDR2 is SYGVKD. The trim removed 10 bases at V and 5 bases at J, leaving 13 bases unmatched. The DNA for the CDR3 is TGTGCCACCGAGGCGGGAGCATCGGGGGAGACCCAGTACTTC. It encodes CATEAGASGETQYF.

The genes are TRBV7-3 and TRBJ2-5; 14 bases match TRBD2. TRBJ2-1 matches the DNA end more closely, so the J call is doubtful. There are 14 residues in the CDR3. Germline CDR1 and CDR2: SGHTA and FQGTGA. CDR3 region: CASSWGLAGDEQFF. Here the CDR3 DNA reads TGTGCCAGCAGCTGGGGACTAGCGGGGGATGAGCAGTTCTTC.